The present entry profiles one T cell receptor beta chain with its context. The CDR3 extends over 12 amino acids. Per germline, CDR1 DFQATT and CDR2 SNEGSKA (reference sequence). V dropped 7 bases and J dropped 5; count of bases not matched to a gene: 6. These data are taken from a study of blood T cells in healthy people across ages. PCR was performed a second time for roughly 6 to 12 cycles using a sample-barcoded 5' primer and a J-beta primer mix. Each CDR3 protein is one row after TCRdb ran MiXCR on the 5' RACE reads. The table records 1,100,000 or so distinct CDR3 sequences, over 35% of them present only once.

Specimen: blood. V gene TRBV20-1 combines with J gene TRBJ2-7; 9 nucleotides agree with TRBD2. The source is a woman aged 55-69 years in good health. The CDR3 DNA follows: TGCAGTGTAATAGCGGGAGACCACGAGCAGTACTTC. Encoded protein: CSVIAGDHEQYF.